The clone carrying this TCR beta chain was picked up many times. Its target is unknown. Read sequence stops 3 residues before the CDR3 end, and the germline J gene provides the missing end. V lost 2 bases, J lost 0 bases, and 4 bases lay in between. CDR1 SGHTA and CDR2 FQGTGA come from the germline V gene. The CDR3 runs 13 residues. Most patients and controls had Caucasian heritage. Control and CVID samples contributed equal amounts of genomic DNA. Assay used: immunoSEQ multiplex PCR; TCRdb lists only in-frame clones, some missing. In total the sample includes tens of thousands of clones, none of them seen once. The data belong to a study of T cell clonality in common variable immunodeficiency. Whole-study findings and limits: TCRbeta clonality was increased in CVID versus healthy controls.

V is TRBV7-3 and J is TRBJ2-5, with no clear D. The sequencing input was peripheral blood mononuclear cells. The clonotype was recovered from a person between 18 and 70 years old in good health. CDR3 DNA (partial): TGTGCCAGCAGCTTAGCGGACCAAGAGACC. Amino acid sequence: CASSLADQET. The CDR3 reads in full as CASSLADQETQYF.